This TCR beta chain was captured by sequencing in a study of T-cell reconstitution after alpha-beta-depleted transplantation in children. Unique molecular identifiers featured in how the TCRbeta library was prepared. TCRdb redid the calling of the PCR reads with MiXCR, one entry per CDR3 protein. The data show around 600,000 distinct CDR3 sequences, approximately 15% seen once. This clonotype was seen a handful of times. The TCR originated in a human donor who donated a stem cell graft to a child with acute myeloid leukemia. The sequencing used PBMCs from the stem cell graft donor, collected from the stem cell graft.

The CDR3 DNA sequence: TGTGCCAGCAGTTTGGGGCAGGGAGGGTACTACAATGAGCAGTTCTTC. The encoded protein is CASSLGQGGYYNEQFF. The chain recombines TRBV27 with TRBJ2-1; 7 nucleotides agree with TRBD2. Germline V lookup: CDR1 MNHEY, CDR2 SMNVEV (reference sequence). CDR3 length: 16 amino acids. With 3 bases clipped from V and 3 bases from J, the junction kept 8 bases outside the gene matches.